The 9 T cell receptor beta chains given below trace back to one sample, sequenced in a study of cytomegalovirus exposure and HLA in healthy donors. The PCR employed 60 Vbeta primers together with 13 Jbeta primers. The repertoire was sequenced with immunoSEQ multiplex PCR; TCRdb's copy has only in-frame clones and lacks some. The table includes about 110,000 clones, around 75% detected once. What was sequenced was PBMCs. These receptors all come from a middle-aged man in good health and CMV-seronegative.

The chain carries TRBV29-1 and TRBJ1-1, with a tentative D call TRBD1 (6 bases). Per germline, CDR1 SQVTM and CDR2 ANQGSEA. The CDR3 length is 15 residues. The germline V and J ends were trimmed by 0 bases and 4 bases, with 15 bases remaining between them. The CDR3 nucleotides read TGCAGCGTTGAAGAATGGGGGGGCTTGGGCACTGAAGCTTTCTTT. It encodes CSVEEWGGLGTEAFF.

The J gene is TRBJ2-1, the V gene TRBV7-9; 12 nucleotides align to TRBD1. Germline loops: CDR1 SEHNR, CDR2 FQNEAQ (reference sequence). V lost 2 bases and J lost 9; bases outside the gene matches: 8. The CDR3 contains 16 residues. CDR3 loop: CASSLFGDRGRSEQFF. The CDR3 bases are TGTGCCAGCAGCTTATTCGGGGACAGGGGGCGGAGTGAGCAGTTCTTC. Together with reference TRBV7-9 and TRBJ2-1, the CDR3 gives the full variable domain: DTGVSQNPRHKITKRGQNVTFRCDPISEHNRLYWYRQTLGQGPEFLTYFQNEAQLEKSRLLSDRFSAERPKGSFSTLEIQRTEQGDSAMYLCASSLFGDRGRSEQFFGPGTRLTVL.

The chain uses TRBV18 and TRBJ1-1; D is ambiguous. Germline CDR1 reads KGHSH; CDR2 reads LQKENI. Trimming removed 3 bases from V and 4 bases from J, with 9 bases in between. The CDR3 has 13 amino acids. DNA of the CDR3: TGTGCCAGCTCACCCCAGGATGGCACTGAAGCTTTCTTT. It yields the protein CASSPQDGTEAFF.

J is TRBJ2-7 and V is TRBV6-6; 11 bases are a match to TRBD2. With 5 bases clipped from V and 3 bases from J, the junction kept 3 bases outside the gene matches. The CDR3 runs 14 residues. CDR1 is MNHNY and CDR2 is SVGAGI in the germline V gene (reference sequence). CDR3 amino acids: CASSTGTSGYEQYF. Written as DNA, the CDR3 is TGTGCCAGCAGTACCGGGACTAGCGGCTACGAGCAGTACTTC.

This chain uses TRBV5-1 with TRBJ2-3; 7 positions agree with TRBD1. Trimming took 4 bases from V and 1 from J; bases not matched to a gene: 3. CDR1 SGHRS and CDR2 YFSETQ come from the germline V gene. The CDR3 covers 14 residues. The CDR3 loop reads CASSIGQGTDTQYF. As DNA, the CDR3 is TGCGCCAGCAGCATCGGACAGGGCACAGATACGCAGTATTTT. The entire variable domain, with the rest obtained from reference TRBV5-1 and TRBJ2-3, is as follows: KAGVTQTPRYLIKTRGQQVTLSCSPISGHRSVSWYQQTPGQGLQFLFEYFSETQRNKGNFPGRFSGRQFSNSRSEMNVSTLELGDSALYLCASSIGQGTDTQYFGPGTRLTVL.

The chain is built from TRBV6-1 and TRBJ2-7; D perhaps matches TRBD2 (6 bases). The CDR3 contains 16 residues. Per the germline V gene, CDR1 is MNHNS and CDR2 is SASEGT. Trimming pared 0 bases from V and 4 bases from J, leaving 16 bases between. The CDR3 region has the DNA TGTGCCAGCAGTGAAGCGCGCGGGGTCTCACTATACGAGCAGTACTTC. The encoded protein is CASSEARGVSLYEQYF.

The CDR3 coding sequence is TGTGCCAGCAGCTCACAGGGGGGGGGAAACACTGAAGCTTTCTTT. This gives the protein CASSSQGGGNTEAFF. The V and J genes are TRBV7-6 and TRBJ1-1; 8 nucleotides agree with TRBD1. CDR3 length: 15 amino acids. Germline V CDR1 and CDR2: SGHVS, FNYEAQ. Losses at the gene ends were 4 bases for V and 2 bases for J; bases not matched to a gene: 6.

The V and J genes are TRBV4-1 and TRBJ2-3; D might be TRBD2 (5 bases). Trimming pared 1 base from V and 7 bases from J, leaving 18 bases between. CDR1 and CDR2 (germline): MGHRA, YSYEKL. This CDR3 spans 16 amino acids. The CDR3 nucleotides read TGCGCCAGCAGCCAAGCATTCCCCGCGGACTCTTATACGCAGTATTTT. This translates into CASSQAFPADSYTQYF.

The chain joins TRBV7-8 to TRBJ2-1; 9 bases match TRBD2. This CDR3 is 13 amino acids long. With V trimmed by 5 bases and J by 12 bases, 8 bases remained unmatched. Germline V gives CDR1 SGHVS, CDR2 FQNEAQ. CDR3 protein: CASSTGGGARQFF. The CDR3 DNA sequence: TGTGCCAGCAGCACCGGCGGGGGGGCCAGGCAGTTCTTC.